One sample yielded the 26 T cell receptor beta chains listed below, sequenced in a study of cytomegalovirus exposure and HLA in healthy donors (dated by TCRdb to between 2016 and 2019). The library relied on the immunoSEQ multiplex PCR assay. For the multiplex PCR, a mixture combining 60 forward primers for TCR Vbeta segments and 13 reverse primers for TCR Jbeta segments was used. This is the immuneACCESS table as TCRdb keeps it, with only in-frame sequences that have V and J called. A part of the clones is gone; compared with another copy, unresolved V genes explain less than half, and the rest is unexplained. The table for this sample lists about 130,000 clones; roughly 80% of them were counted only once. Together, the top ten hold over 3% of the sample. The sequenced sample consisted of PBMCs. All receptors derive from a woman between 40 and 55 years old in good health and CMV-seronegative.

This clone was recorded a few times. The V and J genes are TRBV6-6 and TRBJ2-3, with D possibly being TRBD2 (6 bases). V shed 4 bases and J shed 2 bases, with 13 bases lying between them. This CDR3 is 15 amino acids long. Germline CDR1 reads MNHNY; CDR2 reads SVGAGI (reference sequence). CDR3 bases: TGTGCCAGCAGTTGGACTACTTCCCACACAGATACGCAGTATTTT. Translated, it gives CASSWTTSHTDTQYF.

V gene TRBV14 combines with J gene TRBJ2-7; D is undetermined. Trimming stripped 3 bases from V and 4 bases from J, with 4 bases between. This CDR3 is built from 11 residues. In germline, CDR1 is SGHDN, CDR2 FVKESK. The CDR3 coding sequence is TGTGCCAGCAGCCAGACATACGAGCAGTACTTC. It specifies CASSQTYEQYF.

The V and J genes are TRBV10-3 and TRBJ1-2; no clear D gene. CDR1 ENHRY and CDR2 SYGVKD come from the germline V gene. The CDR3 sequence is 14 residues long. Deletions cut 2 bases from V and 4 bases from J, with 11 bases between. This CDR3 reads CAISEAWSGYGYTF. In DNA, the CDR3 is TGTGCCATCAGTGAGGCCTGGAGCGGCTATGGCTACACCTTC.

V is TRBV2 and J is TRBJ1-2; 7 bases map to TRBD1. Looked up from germline, CDR1 is SNHLY and CDR2 is FYNNEI. The V and J ends lost 2 bases and 1 base, in that order; junction bases with no gene match: 7. The length of the CDR3 is 16 residues. CDR3 nucleotides: TGTGCCAGCAGTGAATCCAGGGGGACCTATAACTATGGCTACACCTTC. Translation gives CASSESRGTYNYGYTF.

V gene TRBV15 combines with J gene TRBJ2-6; no reliable D call. The CDR3 is 16 residues long. Trimming pared 5 bases from V and 4 bases from J, leaving 15 bases between. Germline V gene sequence: CDR1 LNHNV, CDR2 YYDKDF (reference sequence). CDR3 residues: CATSFPATSGANVLTF. CDR3 bases: TGTGCCACCAGCTTTCCCGCTACGTCCGGGGCCAACGTCCTGACTTTC.

This chain links TRBV29-1 with TRBJ2-3; 10 nucleotides align to TRBD2. The CDR3 runs to 15 residues. V dropped 1 base and J dropped 11; count of bases not matched to a gene: 12. Per the germline V gene, CDR1 is SQVTM and CDR2 is ANQGSEA. CDR3 in DNA: TGCAGCGTTGAAGGAGCGGGGGGGGGATACTGCGGGCAGTATTTT. Translated: CSVEGAGGGYCGQYF.

The chain couples TRBV6-1 to TRBJ2-6; D is unresolved. CDR3 length: 15 amino acids. The V gene's germline CDR1 is MNHNS and CDR2 SASEGT. The V and J ends lost 7 bases and 4 bases respectively, with 14 bases between them. CDR3 nucleotide sequence: TGTGCCAGCACCCAACATGGGCCGGGGGCCAACGTCCTGACTTTC. This encodes CASTQHGPGANVLTF.

This rearrangement joins TRBV11-2 to TRBJ2-5; 11 nucleotides align to TRBD2. J gave up 4 bases and V 4 bases, and 5 bases lay outside the gene matches. The CDR3 spans 15 residues. Germline V CDR1 and CDR2: SGHAT, FQNNGV. The CDR3 is CASSSRLAGRETQYF. Written as DNA, the CDR3 is TGTGCCAGCAGCTCCCGACTAGCGGGGCGAGAGACCCAGTACTTC.

The chain links TRBV7-2 to TRBJ2-5, with 8 bases that match TRBD2. Losses at the gene ends were 5 bases for V and 5 bases for J; bases not matched to a gene: 19. CDR3 length equals 18 residues. CDR1 SGHTA and CDR2 FQGNSA come from the germline V gene. The CDR3 reads CASSPSGGHLGRGETQYF. For the CDR3, the DNA is TGTGCCAGCAGCCCGAGCGGGGGCCACTTGGGGAGAGGGGAGACCCAGTACTTC.

This clone showed up just a few times. The chain joins TRBV28 to TRBJ2-5; D perhaps matches TRBD2 (5 bases). The CDR3 has 13 amino acids. Germline CDR1 is MDHEN and CDR2 is SYDVKM. Deletions cut 4 bases from V and 4 bases from J, with 10 bases between. The CDR3 nucleotides are TGTGCCAGCAGTTACGGGGTTAGAGAGACCCAGTACTTC. This sequence encodes CASSYGVRETQYF. Filled out from reference TRBV28 and TRBJ2-5, the complete variable domain reads DVKVTQSSRYLVKRTGEKVFLECVQDMDHENMFWYRQDPGLGLRLIYFSYDVKMKEKGDIPEGYSVSREKKERFSLILESASTNQTSMYLCASSYGVRETQYFGPGTRLLVL.

This chain links TRBV6-5 with TRBJ1-2; no reliable D call. The CDR3 contains 12 residues. Germline V CDR1 and CDR2: MNHEY, SVGAGI. V was clipped by 6 bases and J by 4 bases, with 9 bases between them. The CDR3 DNA sequence: TGTGCCAGCAGGGAGACTGTCTATGGCTACACCTTC. Translation gives CASRETVYGYTF.

The rearrangement links TRBV25-1 to TRBJ1-3; D is possibly TRBD1 (6 bases). CDR3 length: 15 residues. With 7 bases removed from V and 0 bases from J, the gap between germline ends came to 13 bases. Germline CDR1 and CDR2: MGHDK and SYGVNS. CDR3 DNA sequence: TGTGCCAGCACTCCGTCGGGACACTCTGGAAACACCATATATTTT. Amino acids: CASTPSGHSGNTIYF.

The chain links TRBV6-6 to TRBJ2-2; 7 nucleotides align to TRBD1. Germline V gene lookup returns CDR1 MNHNY and CDR2 SVGAGI (reference sequence). J gave up 1 base and V 6 bases, and 5 bases lay outside the gene matches. The CDR3 runs to 15 residues. The CDR3 nucleotides are TGTGCCAGCAGCCCCGACAGGGAGAACACCGGGGAGCTGTTTTTT. Its translation: CASSPDRENTGELFF.

The chain has TRBV7-3 and TRBJ1-3; tentative D call: TRBD1 (5 bases). In germline, CDR1 is SGHTA, CDR2 FQGTGA. This CDR3 has 15 amino acids. V dropped 2 bases and J dropped 0 bases, with 8 bases sitting between them. CDR3 region: CASSLGASSGNTIYF. The CDR3 bases are TGTGCCAGCAGCTTAGGGGCTAGCTCTGGAAACACCATATATTTT.

The genes are TRBV7-9 and TRBJ1-1, with TRBD1 matching over 7 bases. V shed 1 base, J shed 11 bases, and the junction held 10 bases outside the gene matches. The germline V gene encodes CDR1 SEHNR and CDR2 FQNEAQ (reference sequence). This CDR3 comprises 14 residues. This chain's CDR3 is CASSLGGQSSGAFF. In nucleotides, the CDR3 is TGTGCCAGCAGCTTAGGGGGACAGTCTTCCGGGGCTTTCTTT.

Concerning this clone itself: A read error may account for a junction end that differs from germline. The gene calls are TRBV19 and TRBJ1-1, with 7 bases that match TRBD1. Germline values: CDR1 LNHDA, CDR2 SQIVND (reference sequence). CDR3 length equals 15 residues. CDR3 residues: CASSLDRDVRTEAFF. The CDR3 coding sequence is TGTGCCAGTAGTTTAGACAGGGATGTTAGGACTGAAGCTTTCTTT.

The V call is TRBV11-2, the J call TRBJ1-1; TRBD1 is a possible D gene (5 bases). The CDR3 is 14 amino acids. The germline gives CDR1 SGHAT, CDR2 FQNNGV. With 5 bases removed from V and 2 bases from J, the gap between germline ends came to 12 bases. In DNA form, the CDR3 reads TGTGCCAGCAGCCCACGTAGGGGAAACACTGAAGCTTTCTTT. This gives the protein CASSPRRGNTEAFF.

The chain links TRBV9 to TRBJ1-1, with 10 bases aligning to TRBD1. CDR1 and CDR2 (germline): SGDLS, YYNGEE. The CDR3 contains 14 residues. The trim removed 3 bases at V and 1 base at J, leaving 0 bases unmatched. The CDR3 coding sequence is TGTGCCAGCAGCGGGACAGGGGGGAACACTGAAGCTTTCTTT. Its protein is CASSGTGGNTEAFF.

The rearrangement joins TRBV7-6 to TRBJ1-2; 10 nucleotides agree with TRBD1. Germline V gene sequence: CDR1 SGHVS, CDR2 FNYEAQ. CDR3 size: 14 residues. Germline trimming cut 5 bases from V and 5 bases from J; bases unmatched to any gene: 5. The CDR3 region is CASSPPGQGYGYTF. CDR3 nucleotides: TGTGCCAGCAGCCCCCCGGGACAGGGGTATGGCTACACCTTC.

The chain has TRBV12-5 and TRBJ2-5; D not certain. The CDR3 loop spans 11 amino acids. Germline lookup yields CDR1 LGHNT and CDR2 FRNRAP. V shed 6 bases and J shed 5 bases, with 7 bases lying between them. CDR3 protein: CASGIEETQYF. The CDR3 coding sequence is TGTGCTAGTGGGATAGAGGAGACCCAGTACTTC.

This chain connects TRBV4-3 to TRBJ2-1; D call uncertain. The germline V gene encodes CDR1 LGHNA and CDR2 YSLEER. V was trimmed by 0 bases and J by 4 bases, leaving 10 bases between them. The CDR3 sequence is 15 residues long. The CDR3 spells CASSQESATYNEQFF. The CDR3 region has the DNA TGCGCCAGCAGCCAAGAAAGCGCCACATACAATGAGCAGTTCTTC.

This clone was seen at least ten times. The V and J genes are TRBV6-1 and TRBJ2-7; 10 nucleotides agree with TRBD1. After removal of 4 bases from V and 3 bases from J, the junction contained 9 bases not matched to a gene. Germline V gene sequence: CDR1 MNHNS, CDR2 SASEGT. This CDR3 contains 16 residues. The CDR3 DNA sequence: TGTGCCAGCAGTGCTCCCGGGACAGGGGCTTTCTACGAGCAGTACTTC. This gives the protein CASSAPGTGAFYEQYF.

In this sample, this clone turned up once. Germline and junction disagree at one end, which may indicate a read error. The V gene is TRBV29-1, the J gene TRBJ1-2; no clear D. CDR1 SQVTM and CDR2 ANQGSEA come from the germline V gene. CDR3 length: 14 amino acids. DNA of the CDR3: TGCAGCGTTGAATTATCTACCTCTAACTATGGCTACCCCTTC. Translation gives CSVELSTSNYGYPF.

The V and J genes are TRBV9 and TRBJ1-6; TRBD1 might be the D (5 bases). V lost 6 bases, J lost 9 bases, and 22 bases lay in between. The CDR3 extends over 16 amino acids. The germline gives CDR1 SGDLS, CDR2 YYNGEE. Here the CDR3 DNA reads TGTGCCAGCACCCCCGATACCTTGACAGACGGTTCACCCCTCCACTTT. It is translated as CASTPDTLTDGSPLHF. Complete variable domain (other parts from reference TRBV9 and TRBJ1-6): DSGVTQTPKHLITATGQRVTLRCSPRSGDLSVYWYQQSLDQGLQFLIQYYNGEERAKGNILERFSAQQFPDLHSELNLSSLELGDSALYFCASTPDTLTDGSPLHFGNGTRLTVT.

The V call is TRBV5-4, the J call TRBJ2-1; 9 bases fit TRBD2. J gave up 6 bases and V 7 bases, and 11 bases lay outside the gene matches. This CDR3 is built from 15 residues. Per germline, CDR1 SGHNT and CDR2 YYREEE (reference sequence). CDR3 nucleotides: TGTGCCAGCGTCCACTCCGGGACTAGCCCCAATGAGCAGTTCTTC. Protein sequence: CASVHSGTSPNEQFF.

The chain recombines TRBV28 with TRBJ1-2; 7 positions match TRBD1. CDR1 and CDR2 from the germline V gene are MDHEN and SYDVKM. V gave up 2 bases and J gave up 7 bases; unmatched junction bases: 7. CDR3 length: 14 amino acids. The CDR3 DNA reads TGTGCCAGCAGTTTAGGGGGGACAGTTCCTGGCTACACCTTC. It specifies CASSLGGTVPGYTF.